Each of the 24 T cell receptor beta chains below was sequenced from the same sample in a study of blood T cell repertoires in COVID-19. Method: immunoSEQ multiplex PCR; TCRdb's copy keeps in-frame clones and lacks some. Here the sample spans more than 85,000 clones, just under 85% being singletons. Sequencing was carried out using peripheral blood. These receptor sequences come from a man in his forties with active or convalescent COVID-19.

This chain joins TRBV19 and TRBJ2-3, with TRBD1 matching over 7 bases. The CDR3 has 15 residues. The trim removed 7 bases at V and 2 bases at J, leaving 9 bases unmatched. Per germline, CDR1 LNHDA and CDR2 SQIVND (reference sequence). DNA of the CDR3: TGTGCCAGTACCACGACAGGGTCAGTCACAGATACGCAGTATTTT. It yields the protein CASTTTGSVTDTQYF.

The rearrangement uses TRBV6-2 or TRBV6-3 and TRBJ2-7, with TRBD1 identical over 10 bases. This CDR3 comprises 15 residues. Germline values: CDR1 MNHEY, CDR2 SVGEGT. The V segment lost 2 bases and the J segment 5 bases; nucleotides outside the gene matches: 6. The CDR3 spells CASSYGGQGLNEQYF. The CDR3 bases are TGTGCCAGCAGTTACGGGGGACAGGGGCTAAACGAGCAGTACTTC.

The chain employs TRBV29-1 and TRBJ2-5, with 7 positions matching TRBD1. CDR3 length: 12 residues. The V gene end was trimmed by 8 bases and the J gene end by 5 bases; junction bases not matched to a gene: 8. Germline-derived CDR1 and CDR2 are SQVTM and ANQGSEA. As DNA, the CDR3 is TGCAGCATCAGACAGGGTCCGGAGACCCAGTACTTC. This codes for CSIRQGPETQYF.

Written as DNA, the CDR3 is TGTGCCAGCAGTGGACTAGGGAACACCGGGGAGCTGTTTTTT. Translation: CASSGLGNTGELFF. The chain couples TRBV6-2 or TRBV6-3 to TRBJ2-2; 7 bases map to TRBD2. The length of the CDR3 is 14 residues. After removal of 5 bases from V and 1 base from J, the junction contained 1 base not matched to a gene. Germline CDR1 MNHEY, CDR2 SVGEGT.

The chain links TRBV2 to TRBJ1-2; the D gene is possibly TRBD1 (5 bases). There are 15 residues in the CDR3. Germline assignment: CDR1 SNHLY and CDR2 FYNNEI. Trimming stripped 4 bases from V and 0 bases from J, with 12 bases between. The CDR3 protein is CASSGRQHSNYGYTF. For the CDR3, the DNA is TGTGCCAGCAGTGGCAGACAGCACTCTAACTATGGCTACACCTTC. The variable domain in full, completed from reference TRBV2 and TRBJ1-2, reads EPEVTQTPSHQVTQMGQEVILRCVPISNHLYFYWYRQILGQKVEFLVSFYNNEISEKSEIFDDQFSVERPDGSNFTLKIRSTKLEDSAMYFCASSGRQHSNYGYTFGSGTRLTVV.

The chain uses TRBV18 and TRBJ1-1; perhaps TRBD1 as D (5 bases). The germline CDR1 and CDR2 sequences are KGHSH and LQKENI. The V gene lost 4 bases and the J gene lost 0 bases, with 9 bases spanning the gap. CDR3 length: 14 amino acids. CDR3 DNA sequence: TGTGCCAGCTCACACGACAGCCTGAACACTGAAGCTTTCTTT. Its translation is CASSHDSLNTEAFF.

The rearrangement links TRBV5-4 to TRBJ2-5, with 7 bases matching TRBD2. This CDR3 is 16 amino acids long. The J segment lost 2 bases and the V segment lost 3 bases, leaving 10 bases of the junction unmatched. Germline V lookup: CDR1 SGHNT, CDR2 YYREEE (reference sequence). CDR3 region: CASSSIPRGEQETQYF. CDR3 coding DNA: TGTGCCAGCAGCTCAATTCCCCGGGGGGAGCAAGAGACCCAGTACTTC.

DNA for the CDR3: TGTGCCAGTAGTTTCGGTAGCGTTAATGAGCAGTTCTTC. Amino acid sequence: CASSFGSVNEQFF. The V gene is TRBV19, the J gene TRBJ2-1; possibly TRBD2 for D (5 bases). Trimming pared 5 bases from V and 7 bases from J, leaving 12 bases between. Germline V gene data show CDR1 as LNHDA and CDR2 as SQIVND (reference sequence). The CDR3 covers 13 residues.

The chain uses TRBV19 and TRBJ1-6; D may be TRBD1 (5 bases). The CDR3 is made up of 14 amino acids. Germline V CDR1 and CDR2: LNHDA, SQIVND (reference sequence). Trimming stripped 7 bases from V and 9 bases from J, with 16 bases between. The CDR3 coding sequence is TGTGCCAGTATGCCAGGGTTAGCGGCTTCACCCCTCCACTTT. Amino acids: CASMPGLAASPLHF.

The chain joins TRBV10-3 to TRBJ1-3; D gene uncertain. CDR1 ENHRY and CDR2 SYGVKD come from the germline V gene. The CDR3 is made up of 15 amino acids. V was trimmed by 4 bases and J by 0 bases, leaving 10 bases between them. CDR3 nucleotides: TGTGCCATCAGTGCCACGAACAGCTCTGGAAACACCATATATTTT. Its translation is CAISATNSSGNTIYF.

The chain joins TRBV25-1 to TRBJ1-2, with D hard to call. Germline-derived CDR1 and CDR2 are MGHDK and SYGVNS. The CDR3 is 12 residues long. Trimming cost V 8 bases and J 1 base, with 8 bases left between them. CDR3 DNA: TGTGCCAGCGGAGGATTTAACTATGGCTACACCTTC. Protein: CASGGFNYGYTF.

V usage is TRBV6-1 and J usage is TRBJ1-3; no clear D gene. V dropped 1 base and J dropped 4 bases, with 14 bases sitting between them. The CDR3 totals 16 residues. CDR1 and CDR2 (germline): MNHNS, SASEGT. Here the CDR3 DNA reads TGTGCCAGCAGTGAAGACAGAAGTCCTCTCGGAAACACCATATATTTT. Amino acid sequence: CASSEDRSPLGNTIYF.

The genes are TRBV4-3 and TRBJ2-5, with D possibly TRBD2 on 6 matching bases. Germline V lookup: CDR1 LGHNA, CDR2 YSLEER. V was trimmed by 3 bases and J by 5 bases, leaving 10 bases between them. CDR3 length: 13 residues. CDR3 loop: CASSQGGVETQYF. Here the CDR3 DNA reads TGCGCCAGCAGCCAGGGGGGAGTGGAGACCCAGTACTTC.

The chain has TRBV6-2 or TRBV6-3 and TRBJ1-4; D may be TRBD1 (6 bases). The CDR3 is 14 amino acids. V was clipped by 5 bases and J by 8 bases, with 15 bases between them. Germline-derived CDR1 and CDR2 are MNHEY and SVGEGT. The CDR3 protein is CASSDWGRGEKLFF. DNA for the CDR3: TGTGCCAGCAGTGATTGGGGGCGCGGAGAAAAACTGTTTTTT.

The chain employs TRBV4-1 and TRBJ2-3, with D possibly TRBD2 on 6 matching bases. This CDR3 is 13 amino acids long. Germline CDR1 MGHRA, CDR2 YSYEKL. V was shortened by 5 bases and J by 1 base, with 7 bases between the two germline ends. This CDR3 is CASSGGGTDTQYF. DNA of the CDR3: TGCGCCAGCAGCGGCGGGGGCACAGATACGCAGTATTTT.

V usage is TRBV30 and J usage is TRBJ2-1; tentatively, D is TRBD2 (6 bases). This CDR3 has 11 amino acids. V was trimmed by 3 bases and J by 7 bases, leaving 7 bases between them. Germline assignment: CDR1 GTSNPN and CDR2 SVGIG (reference sequence). CDR3: CAWRGGNEQFF. CDR3 bases: TGTGCCTGGAGGGGGGGTAATGAGCAGTTCTTC.

The gene calls are TRBV12-5 and TRBJ1-1, with 8 bases aligning to TRBD1. The CDR3 spans 15 residues. With 1 base clipped from V and 0 bases from J, the junction kept 1 base outside the gene matches. Germline V gene lookup returns CDR1 LGHNT and CDR2 FRNRAP. The CDR3 DNA reads TGTGCTAGTGGTTTGGGGACAGGGATGAACACTGAAGCTTTCTTT. It encodes CASGLGTGMNTEAFF.

This chain links TRBV5-1 with TRBJ1-1; D perhaps matches TRBD1 (6 bases). Germline assignment: CDR1 SGHRS and CDR2 YFSETQ. The CDR3 runs to 14 residues. The germline V and J ends were trimmed by 4 bases and 6 bases, with 16 bases remaining between them. The CDR3 loop is CASSVGTLGAEAFF. The DNA for the CDR3 is TGCGCCAGCAGCGTCGGGACACTTGGCGCTGAAGCTTTCTTT.

The chain employs TRBV7-2 and TRBJ1-2, with TRBD1 matching over 7 bases. With 10 bases clipped from V and 7 bases from J, the junction kept 6 bases outside the gene matches. The CDR3 extends over 11 amino acids. Per the germline V gene, CDR1 is SGHTA and CDR2 is FQGNSA. DNA for the CDR3: TGTGCCACTCAAGGACAGGTTGGCTACACCTTC. It translates to CATQGQVGYTF.

The chain recombines TRBV11-3 with TRBJ1-1; D uncertain. With 1 base removed from V and 1 base from J, the gap between germline ends came to 7 bases. Per the germline V gene, CDR1 is SGHNT and CDR2 is YENEEA. The CDR3 covers 14 residues. CDR3 region: CASSLGHANTEAFF. In DNA form, the CDR3 reads TGTGCCAGCAGCTTAGGACACGCGAACACTGAAGCTTTCTTT.

This chain joins TRBV4-1 and TRBJ2-3; 9 positions agree with TRBD2. CDR1 is MGHRA, CDR2 YSYEKL, per germline. The CDR3 sequence is 18 residues long. Losses at the gene ends were 1 base for V and 0 bases for J; bases not matched to a gene: 8. DNA for the CDR3: TGCGCCAGCAGCCAAGCAGGTAGCGGGGGTCGTAGCACAGATACGCAGTATTTT. This gives the protein CASSQAGSGGRSTDTQYF.

This rearrangement joins TRBV5-1 to TRBJ1-5; TRBD1 matches 7 bases. Per germline, CDR1 SGHRS and CDR2 YFSETQ. CDR3 length equals 12 residues. V lost 4 bases, J lost 8 bases, and 3 bases stayed unmatched. The CDR3 is CASSPDREPQHF. DNA of the CDR3: TGCGCCAGCAGCCCTGACAGGGAGCCCCAGCATTTT.

The chain recombines TRBV5-1 with TRBJ1-2; 8 bases map to TRBD1. The J segment lost 1 base and the V segment lost 8 bases, leaving 4 bases of the junction unmatched. Germline CDR1 is SGHRS and CDR2 is YFSETQ. The CDR3 sequence is 13 residues long. CDR3 coding DNA: TGCGCCAGTCAGACAGGGGATAACTATGGCTACACCTTC. Amino acid sequence: CASQTGDNYGYTF.

The chain carries TRBV20-1 and TRBJ2-1; TRBD2 aligns across 14 bases. The CDR3 loop spans 15 amino acids. Germline V gene data show CDR1 as DFQATT and CDR2 as SNEGSKA (reference sequence). After removal of 3 bases from V and 9 bases from J, the junction contained 7 bases not matched to a gene. CDR3 DNA sequence: TGCAGTGCTAGTGCGACTAGCGGGGGGGCGGGTGAGCAGTTCTTC. It is translated as CSASATSGGAGEQFF.